A single sample is the source of the 18 T cell receptor beta chains below, sequenced in a study of T cells after yellow fever vaccination. TCRdb re-analysed the 5' RACE reads in MiXCR, keeping a single row per CDR3 protein. The sample contains some 160,000 distinct CDR3 sequences, 9.3% of which appear only once. The starting material was CD8+ T cells sorted from PBMCs, obtained 45 days after the yellow fever booster vaccination. These receptors all come from a man younger than 35 who received the YFV17D yellow fever vaccine.

In this sample, this clonotype turned up a few times. This chain links TRBV29-1 with TRBJ2-3; tentatively, D is TRBD1 (8 bases). V dropped 4 bases and J dropped 5 bases, with 16 bases sitting between them. Germline CDR1 reads SQVTM; CDR2 reads ANQGSEA. The CDR3 covers 14 residues. The CDR3 nucleotides read TGCAGCGTTGGACCGACAGGGGAGGGAGATACGCAGTATTTT. It codes for CSVGPTGEGDTQYF.

This clonotype has a handful of counts. This chain links TRBV11-2 with TRBJ2-3, with TRBD2 matching over 14 bases. Looked up from germline, CDR1 is SGHAT and CDR2 is FQNNGV. The V gene end was trimmed by 7 bases and the J gene end by 7 bases; junction bases not matched to a gene: 10. This CDR3 is 16 amino acids long. The CDR3 region is CASTQGLAGDLNTQYF. CDR3 bases: TGTGCCAGCACCCAGGGACTAGCGGGGGACCTAAATACGCAGTATTTT.

This clonotype was picked up a small number of times. The CDR3 region is CASSQALAGDLHIQYF. The CDR3 nucleotides are TGTGCCAGCAGCCAAGCACTAGCGGGGGATCTTCACATTCAGTACTTC. The chain employs TRBV7-9 and TRBJ2-4; 11 positions agree with TRBD2. The CDR3 consists of 16 residues. J lost 8 bases, V lost 5 bases, and 11 bases had no gene match. Germline lookup yields CDR1 SEHNR and CDR2 FQNEAQ (reference sequence).

This clonotype was seen more than once but under ten times. The chain couples TRBV5-5 to TRBJ2-1; D may match TRBD1 or TRBD2 (5 bases each). The germline gives CDR1 SGHKS, CDR2 YYEKEE (reference sequence). The CDR3 has 15 amino acids. The ends were cut back, 0 bases at V and 2 bases at J, with 9 bases in the middle. The DNA for the CDR3 is TGTGCCAGCAGCTTGGTTCGGGGCCCCTACAATGAGCAGTTCTTC. This sequence encodes CASSLVRGPYNEQFF.

This clonotype came up a few times. The V gene is TRBV12-3 or TRBV12-4, the J gene TRBJ2-5, with D maybe TRBD1 (5 bases). Trimming shortened V by 3 bases and J by 1 base, and 6 bases separated the two germline ends. The CDR3 runs to 13 residues. The DNA of the CDR3 is TGTGCCAGCAGTTTGACAGTCCAAGAGACCCAGTACTTC. It is translated as CASSLTVQETQYF.

The V call is TRBV7-6, the J call TRBJ2-5; perhaps TRBD1 as D (6 bases). The CDR3 loop spans 16 amino acids. V gave up 1 base and J gave up 2 bases, with 14 bases separating them. Germline lookup yields CDR1 SGHVS and CDR2 FNYEAQ. CDR3 loop: CASSLGGGRPQETQYF. The CDR3 region has the DNA TGTGCCAGCAGCTTAGGTGGGGGCAGGCCACAAGAGACCCAGTACTTC.

The chain carries TRBV12-3 or TRBV12-4 and TRBJ2-7; TRBD1 might be the D (5 bases). The CDR3 contains 14 residues. Trimming left V 3 bases short and J 5 bases short, with 14 bases between. The chain's CDR3 is CASSFGRVFDEQYF. The DNA of the CDR3 is TGTGCCAGCAGTTTTGGCAGGGTGTTTGACGAGCAGTACTTC.

The V and J genes are TRBV4-1 and TRBJ1-2; the D is unclear. Trimming cost V 0 bases and J 8 bases, with 19 bases left between them. This CDR3 spans 16 amino acids. Germline loops: CDR1 MGHRA, CDR2 YSYEKL. Here the CDR3 reads CASSQDNIKAGRGYTF. In DNA form, the CDR3 reads TGCGCCAGCAGCCAAGATAATATAAAGGCCGGCCGGGGCTACACCTTC.

This clonotype was picked up a small number of times. CDR3 amino acids: CSVWPEGSDTQYF. The CDR3 nucleotides read TGCAGCGTTTGGCCCGAAGGATCAGATACGCAGTATTTT. The rearrangement links TRBV29-1 to TRBJ2-3, with no clear D. Trimming removed 5 bases from V and 4 bases from J, with 13 bases in between. The CDR3 spans 13 residues. Germline V CDR1 and CDR2: SQVTM, ANQGSEA.

The chain joins TRBV5-5 to TRBJ2-7, with 7 bases lining up with TRBD1. Germline CDR1 SGHKS, CDR2 YYEKEE (reference sequence). V lost 4 bases, J lost 6 bases, and 4 bases stayed unmatched. The CDR3 extends over 12 amino acids. CDR3 residues: CASSPGTAEQYV. In DNA form, the CDR3 reads TGTGCCAGCAGCCCGGGGACAGCCGAGCAGTACGTC.

In its sample, this clonotype was seen a few times. The chain links TRBV11-1 to TRBJ2-2; TRBD1 matches at 9 bases. Germline assignment: CDR1 SGHAT and CDR2 FQDESV (reference sequence). Trimming at V came to 5 bases and at J to 6 bases, leaving 7 bases not matched to a gene. The length of the CDR3 is 15 residues. In nucleotides, the CDR3 is TGTGCCAGCAGCCCCGACAGGGGGGTGTCCGGGGAGCTGTTTTTT. It is translated as CASSPDRGVSGELFF.

The V gene is TRBV7-6, the J gene TRBJ2-7, with 9 positions matching TRBD2. CDR1 and CDR2 (germline): SGHVS, FNYEAQ. Trimming removed 5 bases from V and 5 bases from J; junction bases left unmatched: 16. This CDR3 has 17 amino acids. The DNA for the CDR3 is TGTGCCAGCAGCCAAACCCCTCCTAGCGGGGTACGGAACGAGCAGTACGTC. It encodes CASSQTPPSGVRNEQYV.

This chain uses TRBV10-1 with TRBJ1-1, with D hard to call. The CDR3 is 15 residues long. CDR1 and CDR2 from the germline V gene are WNHNN and SYGVQD (reference sequence). Trimming took 3 bases from V and 1 from J, leaving 12 bases between them. CDR3 sequence: CASSERAVGNTEAFF. The CDR3 DNA sequence: TGCGCCAGCAGTGAAAGGGCAGTTGGGAACACTGAAGCTTTCTTT.

The genes are TRBV12-3 or TRBV12-4 and TRBJ2-3, with 7 bases lining up with TRBD1. There are 14 residues in the CDR3. Trimming cost V 8 bases and J 4 bases; bases outside gene matches: 9. Written as DNA, the CDR3 is TGTGCCAGCGGACCGGGACAGAGAGCAGATACGCAGTATTTT. This gives the protein CASGPGQRADTQYF.

This clonotype was seen a few times. V and J are TRBV9 and TRBJ2-1; D unresolved. The CDR3 covers 11 residues. Germline CDR1 reads SGDLS; CDR2 reads YYNGEE. V was shortened by 2 bases and J by 6 bases, with 3 bases between the two germline ends. The CDR3 DNA sequence: TGTGCCAGCAGCGTTACCAATGAGCAGTTCTTC. Protein product: CASSVTNEQFF.

The genes are TRBV28 and TRBJ2-5; the match to TRBD2 covers 7 bases. CDR3 length equals 14 residues. The V gene's germline CDR1 is MDHEN and CDR2 SYDVKM. Losses at the gene ends were 8 bases for V and 4 bases for J; bases not matched to a gene: 10. The CDR3 spells CASFPSGPTETQYF. The CDR3 region has the DNA TGTGCCAGCTTTCCTAGCGGTCCGACAGAGACCCAGTACTTC.

The chain couples TRBV15 to TRBJ1-1; D uncertain. The germline gives CDR1 LNHNV, CDR2 YYDKDF (reference sequence). The V and J ends lost 4 bases and 1 base respectively, with 7 bases between them. This CDR3 is 13 amino acids long. The CDR3 sequence is CATSKASNTEAFF. As DNA, the CDR3 is TGTGCCACCAGCAAAGCCTCGAACACTGAAGCTTTCTTT.

This clonotype has more than one count but fewer than ten. The chain couples TRBV30 to TRBJ1-1, with 7 bases matching TRBD1. The CDR3 has 11 residues. Germline lookup yields CDR1 GTSNPN and CDR2 SVGIG (reference sequence). CDR3 in amino acids: CATDRAPEAFF. DNA of the CDR3: TGTGCTACAGACAGGGCCCCTGAAGCTTTCTTT.